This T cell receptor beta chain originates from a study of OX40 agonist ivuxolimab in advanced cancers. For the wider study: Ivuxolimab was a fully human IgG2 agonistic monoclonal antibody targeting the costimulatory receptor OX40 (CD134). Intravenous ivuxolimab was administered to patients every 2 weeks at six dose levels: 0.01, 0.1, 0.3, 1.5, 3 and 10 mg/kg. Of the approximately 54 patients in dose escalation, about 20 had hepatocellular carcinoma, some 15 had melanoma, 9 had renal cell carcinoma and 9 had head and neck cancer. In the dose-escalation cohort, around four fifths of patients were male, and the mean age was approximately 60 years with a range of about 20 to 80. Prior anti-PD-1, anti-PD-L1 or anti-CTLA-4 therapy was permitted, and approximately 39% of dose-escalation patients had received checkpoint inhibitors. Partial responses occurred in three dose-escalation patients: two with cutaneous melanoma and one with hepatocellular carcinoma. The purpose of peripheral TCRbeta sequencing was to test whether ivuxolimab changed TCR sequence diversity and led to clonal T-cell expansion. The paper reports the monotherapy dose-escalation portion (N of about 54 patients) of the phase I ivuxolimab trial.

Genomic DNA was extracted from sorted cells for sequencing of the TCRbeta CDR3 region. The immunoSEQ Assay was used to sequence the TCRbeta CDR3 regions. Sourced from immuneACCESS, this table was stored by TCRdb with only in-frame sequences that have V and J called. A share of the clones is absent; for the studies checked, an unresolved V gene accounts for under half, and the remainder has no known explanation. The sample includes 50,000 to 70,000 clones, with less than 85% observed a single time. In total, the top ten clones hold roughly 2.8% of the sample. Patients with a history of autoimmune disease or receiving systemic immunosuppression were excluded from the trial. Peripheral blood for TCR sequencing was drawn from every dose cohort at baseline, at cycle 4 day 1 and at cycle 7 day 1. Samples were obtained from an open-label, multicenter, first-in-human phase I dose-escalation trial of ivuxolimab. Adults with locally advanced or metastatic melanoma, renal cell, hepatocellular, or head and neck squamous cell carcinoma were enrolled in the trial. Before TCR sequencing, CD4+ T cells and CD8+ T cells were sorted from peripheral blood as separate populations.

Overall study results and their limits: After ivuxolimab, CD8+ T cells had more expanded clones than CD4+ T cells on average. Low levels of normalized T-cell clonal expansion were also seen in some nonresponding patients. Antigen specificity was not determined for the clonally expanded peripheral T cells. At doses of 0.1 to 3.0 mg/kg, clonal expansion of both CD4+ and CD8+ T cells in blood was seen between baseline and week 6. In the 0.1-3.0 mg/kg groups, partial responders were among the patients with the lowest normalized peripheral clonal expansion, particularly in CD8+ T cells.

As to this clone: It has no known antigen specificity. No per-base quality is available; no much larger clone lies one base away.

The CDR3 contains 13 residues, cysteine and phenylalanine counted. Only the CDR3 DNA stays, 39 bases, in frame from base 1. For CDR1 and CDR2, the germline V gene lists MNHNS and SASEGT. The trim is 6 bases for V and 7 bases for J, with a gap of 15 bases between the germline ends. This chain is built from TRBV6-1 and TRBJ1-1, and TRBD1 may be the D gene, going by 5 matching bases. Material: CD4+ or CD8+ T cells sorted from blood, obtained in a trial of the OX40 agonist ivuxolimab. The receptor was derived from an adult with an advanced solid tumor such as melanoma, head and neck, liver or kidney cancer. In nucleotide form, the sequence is TGTGCCAGCAGCTCAGGGTTGTTAGGTGAAGCTTTCTTT. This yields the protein CASSSGLLGEAFF.